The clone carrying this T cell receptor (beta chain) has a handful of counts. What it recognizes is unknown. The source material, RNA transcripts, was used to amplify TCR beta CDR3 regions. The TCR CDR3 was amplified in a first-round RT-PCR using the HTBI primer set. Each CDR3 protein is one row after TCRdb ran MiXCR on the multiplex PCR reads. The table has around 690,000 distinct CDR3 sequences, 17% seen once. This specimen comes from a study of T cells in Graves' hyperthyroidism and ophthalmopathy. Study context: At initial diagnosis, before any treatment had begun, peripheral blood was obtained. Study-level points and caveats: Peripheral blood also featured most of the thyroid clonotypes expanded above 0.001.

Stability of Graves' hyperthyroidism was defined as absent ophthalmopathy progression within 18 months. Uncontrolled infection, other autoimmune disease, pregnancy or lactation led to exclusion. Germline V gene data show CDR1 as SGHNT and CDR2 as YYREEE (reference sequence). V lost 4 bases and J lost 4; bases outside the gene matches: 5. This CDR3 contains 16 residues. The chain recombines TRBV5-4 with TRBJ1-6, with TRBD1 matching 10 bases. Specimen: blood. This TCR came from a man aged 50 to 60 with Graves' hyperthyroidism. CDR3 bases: TGTGCCAGCAGCCTCAGGACAGGGGGTTATAATTCACCCCTCCACTTT. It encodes CASSLRTGGYNSPLHF.